These T cell receptor beta chains were read from a single sample in a study of cytomegalovirus exposure and HLA in healthy donors. Profiling relied on immunoSEQ multiplex PCR, and the TCRdb table lists in-frame clones only, not all of them. The data contain 250,000 to 350,000 clones, 86% of them singletons. The specimen was PBMCs. Receptor source: a man aged 40-49 years in good health and CMV-seropositive. CDR3s include the opening cysteine and the closing phenylalanine or tryptophan. A D gene is named only where the DNA matches it firmly.

V gene	D gene	J gene	CDR3 DNA	CDR3 protein
TRBV28	-	TRBJ1-1	TGTGCCAGCAGTTTCAGGGTAGCGCGGGGGACTGAAGCTTTCTTT	CASSFRVARGTEAFF
TRBV4-3	-	TRBJ2-1	TGCGCCAGCAGCCAAACAGACTACCCCTACAATGAGCAGTTCTTC	CASSQTDYPYNEQFF
TRBV6-6	TRBD1	TRBJ2-5	TGTGCCAGCAGTAAAAGGACAGGGGCTCAAGAGACCCAGTACTTC	CASSKRTGAQETQYF
TRBV27	TRBD2	TRBJ2-3	TGTGCCAGTAGTTTCGGGGGACTAGCGGGAGATGGTGATACGCAGTATTTT	CASSFGGLAGDGDTQYF
TRBV4-1	-	TRBJ1-1	TGCGCCAGCAGCCAAGATGGCCTGAACACTGAAGCTTTCTTT	CASSQDGLNTEAFF
TRBV7-3	TRBD2	TRBJ2-3	TGTGCCAGCAGCCACGGGACGGGGGGTCCCCGCACAGATACGCAGTATTTT	CASSHGTGGPRTDTQYF
TRBV6-5	-	TRBJ1-2	TGTGCCAGCAGTTACTCTGGGGGAGGCTATGGCTACACCTTC	CASSYSGGGYGYTF
TRBV15	TRBD1	TRBJ2-1	TGTGCCACCAGCAGAGATCAGGGGGATCTGGCCTACAATGAGCAGTTCTTC	CATSRDQGDLAYNEQFF
TRBV7-9	TRBD2	TRBJ2-5	TGTGCCAGCAGCCCCGAAGGGCCGGAGGGACTAGCGGGCCAAGAGACCCAGTACTTC	CASSPEGPEGLAGQETQYF
TRBV30	TRBD2	TRBJ2-1	TGTGCCTGGGTCCCACGGGAGGGCAATGAGCAGTTCTTC	CAWVPREGNEQFF
TRBV5-1	TRBD2	TRBJ2-2	TGCGCCAGCAGCTTGGGTGGACTAGGGCCCGGGGAGCTGTTTTTT	CASSLGGLGPGELFF